Each of the 21 T cell receptor beta chains below was sequenced from the same sample in a study of siplizumab effects on memory and regulatory T cells. TCRdb's copy holds only in-frame clones and misses some; the assay was immunoSEQ multiplex PCR. The table records roughly 100,000 clones, around 93% of them present only once. The sample taken for sequencing was CD4+ T cells sorted from blood. These receptors all come from a human donor in good health.

The V and J genes are TRBV7-2 and TRBJ2-1, with TRBD1 matching over 10 bases. Germline CDR1 is SGHTA and CDR2 is FQGNSA. CDR3 size: 13 residues. Trimming cost V 8 bases and J 7 bases; bases outside gene matches: 5. This CDR3 is CASDRGRINEQFF. CDR3 nucleotides: TGTGCCAGCGACAGGGGGCGCATAAATGAGCAGTTCTTC.

The genes are TRBV18 and TRBJ2-5; D gene unclear. V shed 10 bases and J shed 1 base, with 16 bases lying between them. The germline CDR1 and CDR2 sequences are KGHSH and LQKENI. CDR3 length: 14 residues. CDR3 sequence reads: CATSPAGGQETQYF. Written as DNA, the CDR3 is TGTGCCACCAGCCCGGCAGGTGGCCAAGAGACCCAGTACTTC.

The chain uses TRBV6-1 and TRBJ1-2; TRBD1 might be the D (5 bases). Trimming stripped 8 bases from V and 8 bases from J, with 24 bases between. The germline V gene has CDR1 MNHNS and CDR2 SASEGT. The CDR3 consists of 15 residues. The CDR3 sequence is CASRRPGLGPGGYTF. In DNA form, the CDR3 reads TGTGCCAGCCGGAGGCCGGGACTGGGGCCCGGGGGCTACACCTTC.

This rearrangement joins TRBV2 to TRBJ1-2, with D maybe TRBD1 (6 bases). The CDR3 length is 12 residues. Trimming removed 5 bases at V and 5 bases at J, with 9 bases between. Germline CDR1 SNHLY, CDR2 FYNNEI. CDR3 sequence: CASSQGLYGYTF. The CDR3 DNA is TGTGCCAGCAGTCAGGGGTTATATGGCTACACCTTC.

The V call is TRBV15, the J call TRBJ1-5, with D unresolved. Trimming left V 0 bases short and J 0 bases short, with 6 bases between. The CDR3 is 15 residues long. From germline, CDR1 is LNHNV and CDR2 YYDKDF (reference sequence). CDR3 sequence: CATSRDPRSNQPQHF. The CDR3, as DNA: TGTGCCACCAGCAGAGACCCCCGTAGCAATCAGCCCCAGCATTTT.

The chain has TRBV21-1 and TRBJ2-5; the table's D gene call, TRBD2, was not cross checked with the DNA. TRBV21-1 is described as a pseudogene. The CDR3 length is 18 residues. The CDR3 DNA follows: TGTGCCAGCAGCAAAGCGCTTAGCGCCGGGGATATTCTGGAGACCCAGTACTTC. It specifies CASSKALSAGDILETQYF.

V and J are TRBV5-1 and TRBJ2-2; TRBD2 aligns across 10 bases. CDR1 SGHRS and CDR2 YFSETQ come from the germline V gene. CDR3 length: 16 residues. V lost 4 bases and J lost 0; bases outside the gene matches: 3. The CDR3 region is CASSLGLAANTGELFF. The CDR3 nucleotides read TGCGCCAGCAGCCTAGGACTAGCGGCGAACACCGGGGAGCTGTTTTTT.

The chain's CDR3 is CASSMGTANTGELFF. The CDR3 DNA follows: TGTGCCAGTAGTATGGGAACCGCGAACACCGGGGAGCTGTTTTTT. The chain uses TRBV19 and TRBJ2-2; D is unclear. Deletions cut 3 bases from V and 0 bases from J, with 8 bases between. Germline lookup yields CDR1 LNHDA and CDR2 SQIVND (reference sequence). The CDR3 loop spans 15 amino acids.

This clone was seen only once. This chain uses TRBV9 with TRBJ2-3; TRBD2 might be the D (5 bases). V lost 2 bases and J lost 0, with 10 bases in between. Germline CDR1 reads SGDLS; CDR2 reads YYNGEE. The CDR3 runs to 15 residues. In DNA form, the CDR3 reads TGTGCCAGCAGCGTGCTAGCTCAGAGCACAGATACGCAGTATTTT. It translates to CASSVLAQSTDTQYF.

The V gene is TRBV6-1, the J gene TRBJ2-7, with 9 bases matching TRBD1. Trimming cost V 4 bases and J 3 bases; bases outside gene matches: 7. This CDR3 contains 15 residues. Looked up from germline, CDR1 is MNHNS and CDR2 is SASEGT. The CDR3 nucleotides read TGTGCCAGCAGTGGACCGGGACAGGGTGTCTACGAGCAGTACTTC. Translating it yields CASSGPGQGVYEQYF.

V is TRBV10-3 and J is TRBJ2-3, with D unresolved. Germline V gene data show CDR1 as ENHRY and CDR2 as SYGVKD. The CDR3 length is 17 residues. The V gene lost 0 bases and the J gene lost 1 base, with 14 bases spanning the gap. Here the CDR3 DNA reads TGTGCCATCAGTGAGTCGAAAAGTCGCCCGGGCACAGATACGCAGTATTTT. Amino acids: CAISESKSRPGTDTQYF.

The chain joins TRBV9 to TRBJ2-5; 10 nucleotides align to TRBD2. V lost 0 bases and J lost 5; bases outside the gene matches: 7. From germline, CDR1 is SGDLS and CDR2 YYNGEE. The CDR3 totals 16 residues. The CDR3 DNA reads as TGTGCCAGCAGCGTAGCTGGGCTAGCGGGAGTTGAGACCCAGTACTTC. This codes for CASSVAGLAGVETQYF.

The rearrangement joins TRBV5-8 to TRBJ2-3, with 8 positions matching TRBD2. Germline values: CDR1 SGHTS, CDR2 YDEGEE. The ends lost 4 bases at V and 5 bases at J; junction bases unmatched: 6. This CDR3 is 14 amino acids long. DNA of the CDR3: TGTGCCAGCAGCGCAGGGACTAGTGGAGATACGCAGTATTTT. Its translation: CASSAGTSGDTQYF. Combining the CDR3 with reference TRBV5-8 and TRBJ2-3 gives the whole variable domain EAGVTQSPTHLIKTRGQQATLRCSPISGHTSVYWYQQALGLGLQFLLWYDEGEERNRGNFPPRFSGRQFPNYSSELNVNALELEDSALYLCASSAGTSGDTQYFGPGTRLTVL.

The V call is TRBV30, the J call TRBJ2-3; D is unresolved. There are 12 residues in the CDR3. The V end was cut by 1 base, the J end by 4 bases, with 6 bases between. Germline CDR1 and CDR2: GTSNPN and SVGIG (reference sequence). The CDR3 here is CAWSEGADTQYF. CDR3 DNA sequence: TGTGCCTGGAGTGAGGGTGCAGATACGCAGTATTTT. The entire variable domain, with the rest obtained from reference TRBV30 and TRBJ2-3, is as follows: SQTIHQWPATLVQPVGSPLSLECTVEGTSNPNLYWYRQAAGRGLQLLFYSVGIGQISSEVPQNLSASRPQDRQFILSSKKLLLSDSGFYLCAWSEGADTQYFGPGTRLTVL.

The V call is TRBV6-5, the J call TRBJ2-7; 9 bases fit TRBD2. V was clipped by 7 bases and J by 1 base; unmatched bases: 5. This CDR3 contains 14 residues. Germline-derived CDR1 and CDR2 are MNHEY and SVGAGI. CDR3 DNA: TGTGCCAGCAAGCCAGCGGGAGGTTCCTACGAGCAGTACTTC. Protein product: CASKPAGGSYEQYF.

In nucleotides, the CDR3 is TGTGCCAGCAGCCCGGGACTAGCGGGGACCCAGTACTTC. As protein: CASSPGLAGTQYF. The chain employs TRBV14 and TRBJ2-5, with TRBD2 matching 12 bases. Germline values: CDR1 SGHDN, CDR2 FVKESK. CDR3 length: 13 amino acids. J gave up 7 bases and V 4 bases, and 1 base lay outside the gene matches.

The J gene is TRBJ2-2, the V gene TRBV10-3; no definite D call. The CDR3 contains 13 residues. V was trimmed by 10 bases and J by 3 bases, leaving 12 bases between them. Germline assignment: CDR1 ENHRY and CDR2 SYGVKD. This CDR3 is CATSVRYTGELFF. The CDR3 DNA is TGTGCCACCTCGGTGCGGTACACCGGGGAGCTGTTTTTT.

The genes are TRBV4-2 and TRBJ2-3; TRBD2 agrees at 8 bases. Germline assignment: CDR1 LGHNA and CDR2 YNFKEQ. The CDR3 has 16 residues. J gave up 4 bases and V 4 bases, and 10 bases lay outside the gene matches. The CDR3 DNA is TGTGCCAGCAGCCTCAGAACTAGCGGCGGTGCAGATACGCAGTATTTT. This codes for CASSLRTSGGADTQYF.

The V gene is TRBV30, the J gene TRBJ1-1; D gene uncertain. V lost 2 bases to trimming and J lost 1 base, with 11 bases between them. Germline V CDR1 and CDR2: GTSNPN, SVGIG (reference sequence). The CDR3 has 14 residues. The CDR3 is CAWSNRGSNTEAFF. The DNA for the CDR3 is TGTGCCTGGAGTAACAGAGGCTCGAACACTGAAGCTTTCTTT.

CDR3: CASSQAAGNTEAFF. The CDR3 DNA sequence: TGTGCCAGCAGCCAAGCGGCGGGAAACACTGAAGCTTTCTTT. The chain links TRBV14 to TRBJ1-1; D remains unclear. V was trimmed by 1 base and J by 2 bases, leaving 8 bases between them. Germline loops: CDR1 SGHDN, CDR2 FVKESK. The CDR3 length is 14 residues.

This chain uses TRBV4-2 with TRBJ2-7, with D tentatively TRBD2 (5 bases). The V gene's germline CDR1 is LGHNA and CDR2 YNFKEQ. V lost 1 base to trimming and J lost 6 bases, with 19 bases between them. This CDR3 has 16 residues. CDR3 DNA sequence: TGTGCCAGCAGCCAAGCGGGATCCGTATCTTTAGCCGAGCAGTACTTC. Its translation: CASSQAGSVSLAEQYF.